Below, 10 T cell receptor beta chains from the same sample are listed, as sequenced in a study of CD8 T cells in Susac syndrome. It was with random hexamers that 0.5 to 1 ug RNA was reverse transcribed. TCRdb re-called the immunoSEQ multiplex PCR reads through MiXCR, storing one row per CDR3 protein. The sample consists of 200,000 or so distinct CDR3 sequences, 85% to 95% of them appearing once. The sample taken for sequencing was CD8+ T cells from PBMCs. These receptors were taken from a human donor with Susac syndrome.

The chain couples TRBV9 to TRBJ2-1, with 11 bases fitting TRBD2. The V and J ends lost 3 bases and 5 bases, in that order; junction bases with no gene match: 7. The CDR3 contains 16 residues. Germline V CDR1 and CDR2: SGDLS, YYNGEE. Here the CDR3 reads CASSARSGGDHNEQFF. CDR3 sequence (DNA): TGTGCCAGCAGCGCCCGTAGCGGGGGGGACCACAATGAGCAGTTCTTC. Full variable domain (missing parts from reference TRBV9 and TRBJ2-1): DSGVTQTPKHLITATGQRVTLRCSPRSGDLSVYWYQQSLDQGLQFLIQYYNGEERAKGNILERFSAQQFPDLHSELNLSSLELGDSALYFCASSARSGGDHNEQFFGPGTRLTVL.

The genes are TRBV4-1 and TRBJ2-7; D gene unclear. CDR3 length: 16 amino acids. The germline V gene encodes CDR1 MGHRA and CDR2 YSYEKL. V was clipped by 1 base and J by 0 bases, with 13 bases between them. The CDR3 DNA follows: TGCGCCAGCAGCCAAGGATGGGCCCAAAGCTCCTACGAGCAGTACTTC. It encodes CASSQGWAQSSYEQYF.

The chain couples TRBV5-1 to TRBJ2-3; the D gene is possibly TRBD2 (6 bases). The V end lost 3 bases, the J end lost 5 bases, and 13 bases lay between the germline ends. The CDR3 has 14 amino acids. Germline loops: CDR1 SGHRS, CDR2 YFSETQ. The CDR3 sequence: CASSSGTLGDTQYF. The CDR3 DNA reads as TGCGCCAGCAGCTCGGGGACTCTTGGAGATACGCAGTATTTT.

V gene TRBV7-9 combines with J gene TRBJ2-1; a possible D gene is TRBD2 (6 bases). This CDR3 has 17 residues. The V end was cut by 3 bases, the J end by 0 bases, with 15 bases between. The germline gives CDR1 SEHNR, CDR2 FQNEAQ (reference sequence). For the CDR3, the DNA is TGTGCCAGCAGCTTGGGGGGATTAGCGTCCTCCTACAATGAGCAGTTCTTC. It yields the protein CASSLGGLASSYNEQFF.

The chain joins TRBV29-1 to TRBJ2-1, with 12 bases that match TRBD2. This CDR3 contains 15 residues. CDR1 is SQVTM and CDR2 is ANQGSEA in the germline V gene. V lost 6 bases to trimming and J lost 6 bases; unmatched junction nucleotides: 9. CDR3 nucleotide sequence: TGCAGCGTCGCGAGGACTAGCGGGGCGGGCAATGAGCAGTTCTTC. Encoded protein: CSVARTSGAGNEQFF.

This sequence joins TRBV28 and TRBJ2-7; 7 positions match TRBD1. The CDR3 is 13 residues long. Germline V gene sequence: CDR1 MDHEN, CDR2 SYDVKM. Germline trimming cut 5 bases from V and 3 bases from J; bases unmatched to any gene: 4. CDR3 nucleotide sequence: TGTGCCAGCAGTGGGGACAGCCACTACGAGCAGTACTTC. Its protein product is CASSGDSHYEQYF.

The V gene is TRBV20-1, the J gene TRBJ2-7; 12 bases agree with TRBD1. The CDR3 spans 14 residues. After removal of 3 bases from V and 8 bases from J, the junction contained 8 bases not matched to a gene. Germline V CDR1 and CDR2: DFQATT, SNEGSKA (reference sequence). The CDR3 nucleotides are TGCAGTGCTAGTCCCCGGGACAGGGGGCTCAAGCAGTACTTC. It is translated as CSASPRDRGLKQYF.

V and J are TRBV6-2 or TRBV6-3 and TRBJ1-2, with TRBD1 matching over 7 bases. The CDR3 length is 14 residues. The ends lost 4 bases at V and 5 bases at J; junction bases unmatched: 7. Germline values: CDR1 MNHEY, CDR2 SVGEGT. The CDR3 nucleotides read TGTGCCAGCAGTTCCCTGGACAGGACGTATGGCTACACCTTC. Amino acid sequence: CASSSLDRTYGYTF.

CDR3 sequence reads: CATSRTSDAYEQYF. DNA for the CDR3: TGTGCCACCAGCAGGACTAGCGATGCCTACGAGCAGTACTTC. The chain recombines TRBV15 with TRBJ2-7, with 8 bases that match TRBD2. Germline V gene lookup returns CDR1 LNHNV and CDR2 YYDKDF (reference sequence). There are 14 residues in the CDR3. Losses at the gene ends were 3 bases for V and 2 bases for J; bases not matched to a gene: 3.

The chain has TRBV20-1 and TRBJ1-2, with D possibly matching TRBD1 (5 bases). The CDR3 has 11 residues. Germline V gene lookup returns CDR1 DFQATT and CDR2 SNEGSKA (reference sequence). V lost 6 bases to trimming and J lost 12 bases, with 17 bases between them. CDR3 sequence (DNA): TGCAGTGCATTCACAGGAAAGAAGGACACCTTC. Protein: CSAFTGKKDTF.